These 16 T cell receptor beta chains came from one sample sequenced in a study of blood T cell repertoires in COVID-19. This table comes from immunoSEQ multiplex PCR, and its TCRdb copy is limited to in-frame clones, with some not included. Among fewer than 120,000 clones listed, around 76% were seen once. The sequenced material came from peripheral blood. All receptors come from a woman of 80 years or more with acute or convalescent COVID-19.

The V and J genes are TRBV18 and TRBJ2-7; a possible D gene is TRBD1 (5 bases). V dropped 2 bases and J dropped 1 base, with 9 bases sitting between them. CDR1 is KGHSH, CDR2 LQKENI, per germline. The length of the CDR3 is 14 residues. The CDR3 sequence: CASSPAQGSYEQYF. The CDR3 nucleotides read TGTGCCAGCTCACCAGCCCAGGGATCCTACGAGCAGTACTTC.

J is TRBJ2-3 and V is TRBV3-1 (or the pseudogene TRBV3-2); D is uncertain. The CDR3 runs to 12 residues. Trimming cost V 1 base and J 6 bases, with 5 bases left between them. CDR1 and CDR2 from the germline V gene are LGHDT and YNNKEL (reference sequence). The CDR3 DNA is TGTGCCAGCAGCCAAGGTGCGGATACGCAGTATTTT. The encoded protein is CASSQGADTQYF.

This clone was seen a handful of times. This chain connects TRBV12-3 or TRBV12-4 to TRBJ2-1, with D perhaps matching TRBD2 (6 bases). The CDR3 loop spans 13 amino acids. V dropped 2 bases and J dropped 10 bases, with 12 bases sitting between them. CDR3 DNA sequence: TGTGCCAGCAGTTTAAGGGACTCTGGGGAGCAGTTCTTC. Translation: CASSLRDSGEQFF.

V is TRBV6-5 and J is TRBJ1-1; TRBD1 matches at 8 bases. Trimming at V came to 5 bases and at J to 4 bases, leaving 9 bases not matched to a gene. This CDR3 spans 15 amino acids. Germline lookup yields CDR1 MNHEY and CDR2 SVGAGI. The CDR3 nucleotides are TGTGCCAGCAGTCCCCCCAGAGACAGGGGCACTGAAGCTTTCTTT. This gives the protein CASSPPRDRGTEAFF.

The chain couples TRBV28 to TRBJ1-2, with a weak D call TRBD1 (6 bases). From germline, CDR1 is MDHEN and CDR2 SYDVKM. The CDR3 consists of 17 residues. Trimming left V 4 bases short and J 3 bases short, with 21 bases between. The CDR3 here is CASSSPGSGALDYGYTF. CDR3 DNA: TGTGCCAGCAGTTCACCGGGCTCAGGGGCTCTCGACTATGGCTACACCTTC.

This clone was seen only once. The chain combines TRBV27 with TRBJ1-6; the D gene is possibly TRBD1 (5 bases). The V end lost 5 bases, the J end lost 8 bases, and 13 bases lay between the germline ends. Germline V CDR1 and CDR2: MNHEY, SMNVEV (reference sequence). The CDR3 contains 14 residues. CDR3 coding DNA: TGTGCCAGCAGTAAGGGGCGTGGGGATTCACCCCTCCACTTT. Its protein product is CASSKGRGDSPLHF.

This clone was seen only a few times. This sequence joins TRBV5-1 and TRBJ1-3; weak D call: TRBD1 (6 bases). The CDR3 covers 15 residues. Germline V gene data show CDR1 as SGHRS and CDR2 as YFSETQ. V was pared by 0 bases and J by 7 bases, with 14 bases between. CDR3 residues: CASSLDGGRRNTIYF. Here the CDR3 DNA reads TGCGCCAGCAGCTTGGACGGGGGGCGAAGGAACACCATATATTTT.

This clone has only a few counts. The chain has TRBV30 and TRBJ1-2, with TRBD1 matching 7 bases. There are 15 residues in the CDR3. The trim removed 3 bases at V and 5 bases at J, leaving 12 bases unmatched. Germline lookup yields CDR1 GTSNPN and CDR2 SVGIG (reference sequence). For the CDR3, the DNA is TGTGCCTGGAGCCCCCCGGGACAGAGACTATATGGCTACACCTTC. As protein: CAWSPPGQRLYGYTF.

CDR3 in amino acids: CASSQDPAGMDSNTEAFF. The DNA for the CDR3 is TGCGCCAGCAGCCAAGATCCGGCAGGGATGGATTCGAACACTGAAGCTTTCTTT. The gene calls are TRBV4-3 and TRBJ1-1; D may be TRBD1 (5 bases). The V gene lost 0 bases and the J gene lost 1 base, with 18 bases spanning the gap. This CDR3 is built from 18 residues. Germline CDR1 reads LGHNA; CDR2 reads YSLEER.

The rearrangement links TRBV5-5 to TRBJ1-1, with D maybe TRBD1 (5 bases). The V end lost 6 bases, the J end lost 1 base, and 13 bases lay between the germline ends. The CDR3 consists of 14 residues. Germline V gene lookup returns CDR1 SGHKS and CDR2 YYEKEE (reference sequence). Here the CDR3 reads CASTRVLSNTEAFF. CDR3 nucleotides: TGTGCCAGCACCAGGGTCCTATCGAACACTGAAGCTTTCTTT.

This clone was counted only a few times. The rearrangement links TRBV11-2 to TRBJ2-7; the match to TRBD2 covers 8 bases. CDR3 length: 14 amino acids. Germline V gene data show CDR1 as SGHAT and CDR2 as FQNNGV. Trimming at V came to 5 bases and at J to 1 base, leaving 4 bases not matched to a gene. CDR3 amino acids: CASSTGGGSYEQYF. CDR3 nucleotide sequence: TGTGCCAGCAGCACAGGCGGGGGGTCCTACGAGCAGTACTTC.

This clone was seen only once. The rearrangement links TRBV7-2 to TRBJ2-5, with D perhaps TRBD1 (5 bases). The CDR3 covers 14 residues. Trimming removed 1 base at V and 6 bases at J, with 12 bases between. Germline CDR1 and CDR2: SGHTA and FQGNSA. Here the CDR3 reads CASSLEGAWKTQYF. CDR3 sequence (DNA): TGTGCCAGCAGCTTAGAAGGGGCATGGAAGACCCAGTACTTC.

This rearrangement joins TRBV25-1 to TRBJ1-2; no reliable D call. Trimming removed 6 bases at V and 0 bases at J, with 5 bases between. This CDR3 contains 12 residues. Per the germline V gene, CDR1 is MGHDK and CDR2 is SYGVNS. The CDR3 spells CASSAANYGYTF. CDR3 DNA sequence: TGTGCCAGCAGCGCAGCTAACTATGGCTACACCTTC.

The chain combines TRBV9 with TRBJ1-3; TRBD1 matches 8 bases. Germline trimming cut 3 bases from V and 0 bases from J; bases unmatched to any gene: 2. The CDR3 runs 15 residues. CDR1 is SGDLS and CDR2 is YYNGEE in the germline V gene. CDR3 nucleotides: TGTGCCAGCAGCGCACAGGGGGACTCTGGAAACACCATATATTTT. Its protein is CASSAQGDSGNTIYF.

This clone turned up a few times. V is TRBV5-1 and J is TRBJ1-5, with D uncertain. V shed 0 bases and J shed 0 bases, with 7 bases lying between them. This CDR3 contains 15 residues. Germline CDR1 reads SGHRS; CDR2 reads YFSETQ. The CDR3 bases are TGCGCCAGCAGCTTGGCAGGTAATAGCAATCAGCCCCAGCATTTT. Its protein product is CASSLAGNSNQPQHF.

The chain joins TRBV19 to TRBJ2-5; no clear D gene. The germline CDR1 and CDR2 sequences are LNHDA and SQIVND (reference sequence). Trimming stripped 3 bases from V and 3 bases from J, with 17 bases between. The CDR3 has 16 amino acids. The CDR3 DNA follows: TGTGCCAGTAGTATGGTGGGTCTTAGTGAGGAAGAGACCCAGTACTTC. Its protein is CASSMVGLSEEETQYF.